A single sample is the source of the 16 T cell receptor beta chains below, sequenced in a study of TIL therapy for anti-PD-1-resistant metastatic lung cancer. Time point denoted: pre-treatment sample, taken before nivolumab and TIL therapy. The tumor samples were excised metastases, mostly pleural nodules or supraclavicular lymph nodes. The immunoSEQ assay was v3. Produced via immunoSEQ multiplex PCR; TCRdb's table is partial and in-frame only. The table has about 100,000 clones, under 70% seen once. This specimen was tumor tissue, taken at baseline. The receptor set was obtained from a person aged 30 to 80 with non-small cell lung cancer.

The chain recombines TRBV5-5 with TRBJ1-1; a possible D gene is TRBD1 (5 bases). The V gene's germline CDR1 is SGHKS and CDR2 YYEKEE (reference sequence). This CDR3 is 13 amino acids long. V dropped 4 bases and J dropped 2 bases, with 9 bases sitting between them. The CDR3 protein is CASSPQGNTEAFF. The CDR3 region has the DNA TGTGCCAGCAGCCCTCAGGGAAACACTGAAGCTTTCTTT.

The chain has TRBV9 and TRBJ2-2, with D perhaps being TRBD1 or TRBD2 (7 bases each). The CDR3 totals 16 residues. V lost 0 bases and J 2 bases, leaving 11 bases between the germline ends. The germline CDR1 and CDR2 sequences are SGDLS and YYNGEE. The CDR3 reads CASSVGGGGNTGELFF. The CDR3 bases are TGTGCCAGCAGCGTAGGGGGAGGGGGCAACACCGGGGAGCTGTTTTTT.

The chain combines TRBV4-3 with TRBJ1-6, with a weak D call TRBD1 (5 bases). V was pared by 0 bases and J by 8 bases, with 8 bases between. Germline values: CDR1 LGHNA, CDR2 YSLEER. This CDR3 comprises 14 residues. CDR3 amino acids: CASSQDRGDSPLHF. For the CDR3, the DNA is TGCGCCAGCAGCCAAGATCGGGGGGATTCACCCCTCCACTTT.

The chain carries TRBV10-1 and TRBJ2-7; TRBD1 agrees at 11 bases. Germline CDR1 reads WNHNN; CDR2 reads SYGVQD (reference sequence). V trimming: 6 bases; J trimming: 3 bases; junction bases outside the gene matches: 13. This CDR3 has 17 residues. CDR3: CASSASVRTGGNYEQYF. The CDR3, as DNA: TGCGCCAGCAGCGCTTCAGTACGGACAGGGGGCAACTACGAGCAGTACTTC.

J is TRBJ2-1 and V is TRBV7-6; D gene unclear. V dropped 1 base and J dropped 4 bases, with 14 bases sitting between them. The CDR3 runs to 16 residues. Germline values: CDR1 SGHVS, CDR2 FNYEAQ. The CDR3 spells CASSLEWVGKYNEQFF. In DNA form, the CDR3 reads TGTGCCAGCAGCTTAGAGTGGGTAGGCAAGTACAATGAGCAGTTCTTC.

The J gene is TRBJ2-3, the V gene TRBV5-1; TRBD2 matches at 10 bases. From germline, CDR1 is SGHRS and CDR2 YFSETQ. J lost 6 bases, V lost 0 bases, and 7 bases had no gene match. The CDR3 runs to 16 residues. The CDR3 spells CASSLVLAGGPDTQYF. The CDR3 DNA reads TGCGCCAGCAGCTTGGTGTTAGCGGGGGGACCGGATACGCAGTATTTT. The full variable domain, completed using reference TRBV5-1 and TRBJ2-3, is KAGVTQTPRYLIKTRGQQVTLSCSPISGHRSVSWYQQTPGQGLQFLFEYFSETQRNKGNFPGRFSGRQFSNSRSEMNVSTLELGDSALYLCASSLVLAGGPDTQYFGPGTRLTVL.

The rearrangement uses TRBV28 and TRBJ1-2, with 11 bases that match TRBD1. The V segment lost 6 bases and the J segment 7 bases; nucleotides outside the gene matches: 4. The CDR3 is 13 amino acids. The germline gives CDR1 MDHEN, CDR2 SYDVKM. CDR3 DNA sequence: TGTGCCAGCAGACGGGGGACAGGGGGTGGCTACACCTTC. Amino acid sequence: CASRRGTGGGYTF.

The chain's CDR3 is CSVETGSTDTQYF. The CDR3 region has the DNA TGCAGCGTTGAGACGGGGTCCACAGATACGCAGTATTTT. V and J are TRBV29-1 and TRBJ2-3; a possible D gene is TRBD2 (5 bases). Per the germline V gene, CDR1 is SQVTM and CDR2 is ANQGSEA. Trimming stripped 3 bases from V and 2 bases from J, with 9 bases between. This CDR3 has 13 residues.

This chain connects TRBV19 to TRBJ2-5; D call uncertain. The ends were cut back, 3 bases at V and 7 bases at J, with 15 bases in the middle. Germline assignment: CDR1 LNHDA and CDR2 SQIVND (reference sequence). CDR3 length: 14 residues. The chain's CDR3 is CASSIRASKGTQYF. The CDR3 region has the DNA TGTGCCAGTAGTATTCGGGCTTCAAAGGGGACCCAGTACTTC.

The rearrangement joins TRBV30 to TRBJ2-7; 8 bases are shared with TRBD2. Trimming at V came to 3 bases and at J to 5 bases, leaving 12 bases not matched to a gene. Germline V CDR1 and CDR2: GTSNPN, SVGIG (reference sequence). This CDR3 is 15 amino acids long. CDR3 coding DNA: TGTGCCTGGAGAGATCCCCCCGGGGGGGTCCACGAGCAGTACTTC. It yields the protein CAWRDPPGGVHEQYF.

This clone was detected only a few times. The chain combines TRBV18 with TRBJ1-5, with 10 bases matching TRBD1. The CDR3 has 18 amino acids. The germline gives CDR1 KGHSH, CDR2 LQKENI. The ends lost 3 bases at V and 0 bases at J; junction bases unmatched: 8. CDR3 sequence (DNA): TGTGCCAGCTCACCCGTGAGACAGGGGGCGGGTAGCAATCAGCCCCAGCATTTT. This gives the protein CASSPVRQGAGSNQPQHF.

V gene TRBV7-2 combines with J gene TRBJ2-5, with D possibly being TRBD1 or TRBD2 (7 bases each). In germline, CDR1 is SGHTA, CDR2 FQGNSA. CDR3 length: 14 amino acids. V gave up 5 bases and J gave up 2 bases, with 12 bases separating them. CDR3 sequence reads: CASSQGGDQETQYF. CDR3 DNA: TGTGCCAGCAGCCAGGGGGGGGATCAAGAGACCCAGTACTTC.

The V gene is TRBV6-2 or TRBV6-3, the J gene TRBJ1-6, with 7 bases matching TRBD1. The V and J ends lost 2 bases and 7 bases, in that order; junction bases with no gene match: 5. This CDR3 contains 15 residues. Germline CDR1 and CDR2: MNHEY and SVGEGT. For the CDR3, the DNA is TGTGCCAGCAGTTACGCGGGACAGCTGAATTCACCCCTCCACTTT. Its translation: CASSYAGQLNSPLHF.

This chain uses TRBV18 with TRBJ2-5; TRBD2 matches 10 bases. The germline V gene has CDR1 KGHSH and CDR2 LQKENI. This CDR3 has 16 residues. J was trimmed by 2 bases and V by 4 bases; bases with no gene match: 7. CDR3: CASSLLAGRLQETQYF. CDR3 in DNA: TGTGCCAGCTCACTACTAGCGGGGAGACTTCAAGAGACCCAGTACTTC. The full variable domain, its missing parts supplied by reference TRBV18 and TRBJ2-5, is NAGVMQNPRHLVRRRGQEARLRCSPMKGHSHVYWYRQLPEEGLKFMVYLQKENIIDESGMPKERFSAEFPKEGPSILRIQQVVRGDSAAYFCASSLLAGRLQETQYFGPGTRLLVL.

The sample holds a few counts of this clone. This chain joins TRBV19 and TRBJ1-2; perhaps TRBD1 as D (5 bases). V was cut by 6 bases and J by 4 bases, with 9 bases left in between. The CDR3 is 12 residues long. The germline CDR1 and CDR2 sequences are LNHDA and SQIVND (reference sequence). The DNA for the CDR3 is TGTGCCAGTAGACAGGTTTCCTATGGCTACACCTTC. Its translation: CASRQVSYGYTF.

The rearrangement links TRBV5-4 to TRBJ2-6; D is undetermined. This CDR3 contains 14 residues. V was trimmed by 2 bases and J by 0 bases, leaving 3 bases between them. The germline gives CDR1 SGHNT, CDR2 YYREEE (reference sequence). CDR3 region: CASSFPSGANVLTF. CDR3 DNA sequence: TGTGCCAGCAGCTTCCCCTCTGGGGCCAACGTCCTGACTTTC.